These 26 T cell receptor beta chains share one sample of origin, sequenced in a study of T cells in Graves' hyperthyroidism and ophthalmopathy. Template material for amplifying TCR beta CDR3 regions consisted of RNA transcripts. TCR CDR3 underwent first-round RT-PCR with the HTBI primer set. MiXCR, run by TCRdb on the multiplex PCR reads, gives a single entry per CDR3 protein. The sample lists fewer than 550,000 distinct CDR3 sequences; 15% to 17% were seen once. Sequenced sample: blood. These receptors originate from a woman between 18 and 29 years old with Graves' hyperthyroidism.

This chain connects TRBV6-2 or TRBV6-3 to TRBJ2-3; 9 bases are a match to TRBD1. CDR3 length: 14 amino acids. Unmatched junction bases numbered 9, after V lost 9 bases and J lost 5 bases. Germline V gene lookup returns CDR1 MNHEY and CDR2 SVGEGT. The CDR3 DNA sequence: TGTGCCAGTAACACAGGGGGCGCGGTAGATACGCAGTATTTT. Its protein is CASNTGGAVDTQYF.

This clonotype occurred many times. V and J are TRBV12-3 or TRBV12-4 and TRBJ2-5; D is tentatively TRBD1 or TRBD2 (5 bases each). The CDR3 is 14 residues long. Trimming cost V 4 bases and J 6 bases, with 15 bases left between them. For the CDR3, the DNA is TGTGCCAGCAGTTCGGCAGGGACGGGGAAGACCCAGTACTTC. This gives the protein CASSSAGTGKTQYF.

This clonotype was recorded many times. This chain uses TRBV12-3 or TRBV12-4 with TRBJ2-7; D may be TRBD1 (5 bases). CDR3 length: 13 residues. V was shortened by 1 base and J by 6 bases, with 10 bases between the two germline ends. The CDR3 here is CASSLGRAIEQYF. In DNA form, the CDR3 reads TGTGCCAGCAGTTTAGGCAGGGCCATCGAGCAGTACTTC.

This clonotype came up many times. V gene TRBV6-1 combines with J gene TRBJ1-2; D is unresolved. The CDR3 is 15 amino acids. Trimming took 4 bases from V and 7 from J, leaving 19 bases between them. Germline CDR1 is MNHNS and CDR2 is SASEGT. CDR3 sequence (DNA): TGTGCCAGCAGTGTATTTGAGGGCGCCCCGAGTGGCTACACCTTC. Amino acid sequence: CASSVFEGAPSGYTF.

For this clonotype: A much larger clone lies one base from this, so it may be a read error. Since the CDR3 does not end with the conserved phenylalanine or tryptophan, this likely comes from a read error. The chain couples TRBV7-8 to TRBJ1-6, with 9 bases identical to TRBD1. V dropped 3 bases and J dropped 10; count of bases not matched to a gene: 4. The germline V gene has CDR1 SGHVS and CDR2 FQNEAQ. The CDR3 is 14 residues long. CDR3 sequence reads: CASSFGQGRSPLHL. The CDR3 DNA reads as TGTGCCAGCAGCTTCGGACAGGGGAGGTCACCCCTCCACCTT.

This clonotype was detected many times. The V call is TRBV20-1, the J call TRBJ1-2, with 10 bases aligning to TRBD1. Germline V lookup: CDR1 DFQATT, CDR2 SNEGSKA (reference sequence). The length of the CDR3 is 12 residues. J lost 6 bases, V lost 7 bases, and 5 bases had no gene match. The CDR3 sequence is CSGTDRGNGYTF. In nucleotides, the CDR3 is TGCAGTGGGACGGACAGGGGGAATGGCTACACCTTC.

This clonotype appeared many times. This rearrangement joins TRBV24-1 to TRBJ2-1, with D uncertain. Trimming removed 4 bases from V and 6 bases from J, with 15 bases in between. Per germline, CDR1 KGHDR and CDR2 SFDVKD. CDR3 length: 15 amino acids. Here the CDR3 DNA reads TGTGCCACCAGTGACCCGATTCGGCCGTTCAATGAGCAGTTCTTC. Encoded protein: CATSDPIRPFNEQFF.

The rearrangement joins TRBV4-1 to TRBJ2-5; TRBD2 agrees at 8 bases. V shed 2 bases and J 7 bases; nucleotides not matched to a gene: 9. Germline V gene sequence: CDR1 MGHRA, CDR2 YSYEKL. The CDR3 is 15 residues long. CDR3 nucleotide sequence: TGCGCCAGCAGCCAAAAGGGGGAGGCGGGGGGGACCCAGTACTTC. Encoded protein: CASSQKGEAGGTQYF.

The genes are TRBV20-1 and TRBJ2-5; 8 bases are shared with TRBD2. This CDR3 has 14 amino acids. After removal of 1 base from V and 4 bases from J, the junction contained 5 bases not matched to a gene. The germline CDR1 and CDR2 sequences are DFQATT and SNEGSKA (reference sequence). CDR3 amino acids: CSARAREGRETQYF. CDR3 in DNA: TGCAGTGCTAGAGCCCGGGAGGGCCGAGAGACCCAGTACTTC.

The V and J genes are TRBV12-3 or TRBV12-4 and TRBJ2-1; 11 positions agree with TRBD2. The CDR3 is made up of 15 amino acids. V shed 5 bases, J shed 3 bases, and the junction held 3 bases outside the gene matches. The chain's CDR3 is CASSVLAGVYNEQFF. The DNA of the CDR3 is TGTGCCAGCAGTGTACTAGCGGGAGTCTACAATGAGCAGTTCTTC.

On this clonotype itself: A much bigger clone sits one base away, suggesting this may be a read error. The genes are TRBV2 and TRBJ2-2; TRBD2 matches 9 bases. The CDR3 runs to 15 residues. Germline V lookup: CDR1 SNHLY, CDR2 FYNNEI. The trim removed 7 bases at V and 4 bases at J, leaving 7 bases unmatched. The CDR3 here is CASKWGGGGTGELFF. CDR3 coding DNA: TGTGCCAGCAAGTGGGGCGGGGGGGGCACCGGGGAGCTGTTTTTT.

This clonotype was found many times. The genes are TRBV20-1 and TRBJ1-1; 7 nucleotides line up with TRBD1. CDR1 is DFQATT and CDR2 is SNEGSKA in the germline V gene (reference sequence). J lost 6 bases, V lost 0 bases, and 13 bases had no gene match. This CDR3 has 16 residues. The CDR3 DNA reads TGCAGTGCTAGAGATCGGGGGACAGCCCTCGCCTCTGAAGCTTTCTTT. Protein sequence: CSARDRGTALASEAFF.

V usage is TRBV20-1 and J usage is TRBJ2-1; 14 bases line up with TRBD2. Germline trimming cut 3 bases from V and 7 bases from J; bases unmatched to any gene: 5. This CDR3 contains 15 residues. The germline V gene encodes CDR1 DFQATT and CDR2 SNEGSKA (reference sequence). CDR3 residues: CSARGLAGVSNEQFF. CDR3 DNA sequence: TGCAGTGCTAGGGGACTAGCGGGAGTCTCTAATGAGCAGTTCTTC.

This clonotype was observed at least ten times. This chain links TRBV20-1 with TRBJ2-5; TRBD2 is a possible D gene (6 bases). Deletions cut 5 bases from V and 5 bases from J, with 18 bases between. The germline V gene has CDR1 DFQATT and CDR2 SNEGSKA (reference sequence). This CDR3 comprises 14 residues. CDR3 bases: TGCAGTGCTGACGGCCGGGACTCCGGGGAGACCCAGTACTTC. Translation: CSADGRDSGETQYF.

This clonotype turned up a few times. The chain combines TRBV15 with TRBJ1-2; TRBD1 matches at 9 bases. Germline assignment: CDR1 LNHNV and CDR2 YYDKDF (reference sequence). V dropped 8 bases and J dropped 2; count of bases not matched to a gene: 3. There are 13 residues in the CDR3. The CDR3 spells CATGTGLNYGYTF. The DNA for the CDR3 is TGTGCCACCGGGACAGGGCTCAACTATGGCTACACCTTC.

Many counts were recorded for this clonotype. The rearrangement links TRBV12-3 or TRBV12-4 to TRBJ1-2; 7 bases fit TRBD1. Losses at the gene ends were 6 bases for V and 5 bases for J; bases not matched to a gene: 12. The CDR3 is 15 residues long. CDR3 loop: CASSLQGDPGYGYTF. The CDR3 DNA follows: TGTGCCAGCAGCCTGCAGGGGGACCCGGGGTATGGCTACACCTTC.

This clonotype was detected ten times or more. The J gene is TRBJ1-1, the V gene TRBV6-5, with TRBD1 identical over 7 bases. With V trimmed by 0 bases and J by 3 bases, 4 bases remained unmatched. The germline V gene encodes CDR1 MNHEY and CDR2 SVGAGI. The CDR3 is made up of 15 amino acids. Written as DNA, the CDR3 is TGTGCCAGCAGTTACTCTCGGGACAGATACACTGAAGCTTTCTTT. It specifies CASSYSRDRYTEAFF.

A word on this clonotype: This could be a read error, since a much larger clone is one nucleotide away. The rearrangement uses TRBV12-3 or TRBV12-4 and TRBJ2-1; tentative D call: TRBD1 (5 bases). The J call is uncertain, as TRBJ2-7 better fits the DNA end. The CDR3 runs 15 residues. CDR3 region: CASSLMGHSYNEQYF. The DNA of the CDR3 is TGTGCCAGCAGTTTAATGGGGCACTCCTACAATGAGCAGTACTTC.

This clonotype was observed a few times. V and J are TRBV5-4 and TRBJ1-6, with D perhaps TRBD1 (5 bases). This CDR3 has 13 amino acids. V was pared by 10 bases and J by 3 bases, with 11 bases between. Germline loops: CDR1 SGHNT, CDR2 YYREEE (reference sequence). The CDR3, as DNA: TGTGCCTCAGGGACGGGCTATAATTCACCCCTCCACTTT. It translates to CASGTGYNSPLHF. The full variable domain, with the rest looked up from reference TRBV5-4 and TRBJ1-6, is ETGVTQSPTHLIKTRGQQVTLRCSSQSGHNTVSWYQQALGQGPQFIFQYYREEENGRGNFPPRFSGLQFPNYSSELNVNALELDDSALYLCASGTGYNSPLHFGNGTRLTVT.

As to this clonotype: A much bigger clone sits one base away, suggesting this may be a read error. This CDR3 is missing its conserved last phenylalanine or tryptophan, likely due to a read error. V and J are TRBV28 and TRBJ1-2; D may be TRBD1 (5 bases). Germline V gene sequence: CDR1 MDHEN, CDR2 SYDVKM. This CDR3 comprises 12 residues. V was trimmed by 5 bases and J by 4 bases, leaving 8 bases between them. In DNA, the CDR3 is TGTGCCAGCAGTGGAGACAGCTATGGCTACACCATC. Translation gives CASSGDSYGYTI.

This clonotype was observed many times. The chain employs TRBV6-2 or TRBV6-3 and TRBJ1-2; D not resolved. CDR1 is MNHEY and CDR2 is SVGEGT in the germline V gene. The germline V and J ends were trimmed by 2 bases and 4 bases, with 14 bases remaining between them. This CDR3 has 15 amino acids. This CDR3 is CASSYLPGGGYGYTF. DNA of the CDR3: TGTGCCAGCAGTTACCTTCCGGGCGGTGGCTATGGCTACACCTTC.

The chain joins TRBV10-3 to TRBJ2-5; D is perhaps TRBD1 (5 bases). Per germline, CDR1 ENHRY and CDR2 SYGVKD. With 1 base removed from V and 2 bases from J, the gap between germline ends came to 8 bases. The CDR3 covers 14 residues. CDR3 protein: CAISEYAGQETQYF. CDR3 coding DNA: TGTGCCATCAGTGAGTACGCAGGGCAAGAGACCCAGTACTTC.

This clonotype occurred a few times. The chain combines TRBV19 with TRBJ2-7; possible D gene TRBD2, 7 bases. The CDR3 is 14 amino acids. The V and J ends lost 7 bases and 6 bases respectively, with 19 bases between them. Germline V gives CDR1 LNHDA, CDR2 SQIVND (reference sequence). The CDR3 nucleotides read TGTGCCAGTAAGCCCAGCTGGGGGGGCCCCGAGCAGTACTTC. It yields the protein CASKPSWGGPEQYF.

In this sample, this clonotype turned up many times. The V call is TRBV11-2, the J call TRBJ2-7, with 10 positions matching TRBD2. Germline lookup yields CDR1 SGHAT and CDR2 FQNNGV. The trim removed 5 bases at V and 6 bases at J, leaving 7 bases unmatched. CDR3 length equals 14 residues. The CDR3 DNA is TGTGCCAGCAGCCCCCGACTAGCGGGTCCCGAGCAGTACTTC. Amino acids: CASSPRLAGPEQYF.

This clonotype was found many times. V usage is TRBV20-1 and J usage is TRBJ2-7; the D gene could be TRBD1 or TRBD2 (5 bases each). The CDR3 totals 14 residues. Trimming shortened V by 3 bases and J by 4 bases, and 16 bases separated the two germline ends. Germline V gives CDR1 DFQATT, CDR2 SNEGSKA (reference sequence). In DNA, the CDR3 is TGCAGTGCTAGCGAGGAGGCGGACAATTACGAGCAGTACTTC. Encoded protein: CSASEEADNYEQYF.

In nucleotides, the CDR3 is TGCAGTGCTAGACTAGCGGGAGCGAGCGAGCAGTACTTC. This translates into CSARLAGASEQYF. V gene TRBV20-1 combines with J gene TRBJ2-7; 10 bases are shared with TRBD2. Trimming removed 2 bases from V and 6 bases from J; junction bases left unmatched: 4. Germline V gene lookup returns CDR1 DFQATT and CDR2 SNEGSKA (reference sequence). The CDR3 sequence is 13 residues long.